Listed below are T cell receptor beta chains from one sample, sequenced in a study of cytomegalovirus exposure and HLA in healthy donors. Sequencing was performed with immunoSEQ multiplex PCR; in TCRdb, only in-frame clones are kept and a portion is missing. The table includes 150,000 to 200,000 clones, 65% to 85% detected once. Sequencing was carried out using PBMCs. The origin of the receptors is a male donor in good health and CMV-seropositive. CDR3s include the opening cysteine and the closing phenylalanine or tryptophan. D genes are given only for firm matches. Clone size is given for some rows only: seen once, a few or many times, or a class if the clone is expanded.

D: .
V: TRBV19
J: TRBJ2-6
size: .
DNA: TGTGCCAGTAGTGCTTTCCAGGGTGGTGGGGCCAACGTCCTGACTTTC
CDR3: CASSAFQGGGANVLTF

D: TRBD1
V: TRBV6-4
J: TRBJ2-5
size: .
DNA: TGTGCCAGCAGTGTGGACAGGGAAGAGACCCAGTACTTC
CDR3: CASSVDREETQYF

D: .
V: TRBV15
J: TRBJ2-7
size: .
DNA: TGTGCCACCAGCAGATCCGGACAGCCCTACGAGCAGTACTTC
CDR3: CATSRSGQPYEQYF

D: TRBD2
V: TRBV27
J: TRBJ2-7
size: .
DNA: TGTGCCAGCAGTTTCCTCGGGACAGCGCGGGGGGGGGAGCAGTACTTC
CDR3: CASSFLGTARGGEQYF

D: TRBD1
V: TRBV6-1
J: TRBJ2-1
size: .
DNA: TGTGCCAGCAGTGACCGACAGGGGGCGCCGGGCAATGAGCAGTTCTTC
CDR3: CASSDRQGAPGNEQFF

D: .
V: TRBV11-3
J: TRBJ2-7
size: .
DNA: TGTGCCAGCAGCTCTCTCTTTGACTCAACCTTGGAGCAGTACTTC
CDR3: CASSSLFDSTLEQYF

D: TRBD1
V: TRBV5-1
J: TRBJ2-3
size: .
DNA: TGCGCCAGCAGCGGGGGACAGAGCACAGATACGCAGTATTTT
CDR3: CASSGGQSTDTQYF

D: .
V: TRBV7-3
J: TRBJ1-2
size: .
DNA: TGTGCCAGCAGCTTACCTAGGAAAGAATATGGCTACACCTTC
CDR3: CASSLPRKEYGYTF

D: .
V: TRBV30
J: TRBJ1-1
size: .
DNA: TGTGCCTGGAGGGGGGCCCGGTGGAACACTGAAGCTTTCTTT
CDR3: CAWRGARWNTEAFF

D: TRBD2
V: TRBV9
J: TRBJ2-6
size: .
DNA: TGTGCCAGCAGCTTTTTGGGGGGGTCTGGGGCCAACGTCCTGACTTTC
CDR3: CASSFLGGSGANVLTF

D: .
V: TRBV19
J: TRBJ2-2
size: .
DNA: TGTGCCAGTAGAACTTACACCGGGGAGCTGTTTTTT
CDR3: CASRTYTGELFF

D: .
V: TRBV18
J: TRBJ1-1
size: .
DNA: TGTGCCAGCTCAACACTGCCCAGTATGAACACTGAAGCTTTCTTT
CDR3: CASSTLPSMNTEAFF

D: .
V: TRBV30
J: TRBJ1-2
size: .
DNA: TGTGCCTCCCGCTGGGGGCCCACTGGCTACACCTTC
CDR3: CASRWGPTGYTF

D: .
V: TRBV10-3
J: TRBJ2-5
size: .
DNA: TGTGCCATCAGTGAAGCAGACTACGGTCGGGAGACCCAGTACTTC
CDR3: CAISEADYGRETQYF

D: .
V: TRBV6-5
J: TRBJ2-1
size: .
DNA: TGTGCCAGCAAACCGGGACTGTTCAATGAGCAGTTCTTC
CDR3: CASKPGLFNEQFF

D: TRBD1
V: TRBV2
J: TRBJ2-7
size: few
DNA: TGTGCCAGCAGTTCACAGGGGTACGAGCAGTACTTC
CDR3: CASSSQGYEQYF

D: .
V: TRBV7-2
J: TRBJ1-3
size: .
DNA: TGTGCCAGCAGCTTAGAGTCAGGGGTGACTCACTCTTTTTATTTT
CDR3: CASSLESGVTHSFYF

D: TRBD2
V: TRBV5-4
J: TRBJ2-7
size: .
DNA: TGTGCCAGCTCCCTTGGCGGGCTAGCGGGTAACGAGCAGTACTTC
CDR3: CASSLGGLAGNEQYF

D: TRBD2
V: TRBV30
J: TRBJ2-4
size: .
DNA: TGTGCCTGGAGGACGGGGGGGGCCAAAAACATTCAGTACTTC
CDR3: CAWRTGGAKNIQYF

D: TRBD2
V: TRBV2
J: TRBJ2-2
size: .
DNA: TGTGCCAGCAGTGAAGCGCGGGGGGGCACCGGGGAGCTGTTTTTT
CDR3: CASSEARGGTGELFF

D: TRBD1
V: TRBV27
J: TRBJ1-1
size: few
DNA: TGTGCCAGCAGTTTAGCCGGGACAGGGGGACCGAACACTGAAGCTTTCTTT
CDR3: CASSLAGTGGPNTEAFF

D: TRBD1
V: TRBV4-2
J: TRBJ2-5
size: .
DNA: TGTGCCAGCAGCCAAGAGAGGGGGACAGGGGAAGAGACCCAGTACTTC
CDR3: CASSQERGTGEETQYF

D: TRBD2
V: TRBV11-3
J: TRBJ2-2
size: once
DNA: TGTGCCAGCAGCTTAAGGTCGCGGGGGGCGAACACCGGGGAGCTGTTTTTT
CDR3: CASSLRSRGANTGELFF

D: .
V: TRBV7-9
J: TRBJ1-1
size: .
DNA: TGTTCCAGCAGCTCCCCCCCGGTCGCTGAAGCTTTCTTT
CDR3: CSSSSPPVAEAFF

D: .
V: TRBV6-5
J: TRBJ2-5
size: .
DNA: TGTGCCAGCAGTGGTTACAGGAACCAAGAGACCCAGTACTTC
CDR3: CASSGYRNQETQYF

D: .
V: TRBV2
J: TRBJ2-7
size: .
DNA: TGTGCCAGCAGTTACACCGGGGAGCCCTACGAGCAGTACTTC
CDR3: CASSYTGEPYEQYF

D: .
V: TRBV5-1
J: TRBJ1-1
size: .
DNA: TGCGCCAGCAGCCGTCAGGGGCAGGACACTGAAGCTTTCTTT
CDR3: CASSRQGQDTEAFF

D: .
V: TRBV6-4
J: TRBJ2-2
size: .
DNA: TGTGCCAGCAGTGACCGGGGACACCTAAATTCGAACACCGGGGAGCTGTTTTTT
CDR3: CASSDRGHLNSNTGELFF

D: .
V: TRBV11-3
J: TRBJ1-4
size: .
DNA: TGTGCCAGCAGCTTAGCGGCAGGAGGAGGGGTAAATAATGAAAAACTGTTTTTT
CDR3: CASSLAAGGGVNNEKLFF

D: .
V: TRBV27
J: TRBJ1-6
size: .
DNA: TGTGCCAGCAGTTTGAAGACGGGTAGCTCCTATAATTCACCCCTCCACTTT
CDR3: CASSLKTGSSYNSPLHF

D: TRBD2
V: TRBV5-1
J: TRBJ2-7
size: .
DNA: TGCGCCAGCAGCTTCGGGACTAGCGGGAATGACTACGAGCAGTACTTC
CDR3: CASSFGTSGNDYEQYF